This T cell receptor beta chain was recovered during a study of blood T cell repertoires in COVID-19. On the study more broadly: Material from acute and convalescent COVID-19 was sourced from the United States, Italy and Spain. PBMCs, B-cell-depleted T cells, or T cells were the source of the cDNA or gDNA that made up the material.

As originally analysed: Amplification of reference gene primers provided the estimated nucleated cell counts. Libraries were prepared by immunoSEQ multiplex PCR; TCRdb keeps only in-frame clonotypes and omits some of them. The V and J calls and clone size were taken over from that table, and D and trimming were inferred from the DNA. This sample carries over 150,000 clones, 80% to 90% of them seen once, and the ten largest clones take 12%. The germline V gene encodes CDR1 SGHRS and CDR2 YFSETQ. V lost 0 bases and J lost 7, with 8 bases in between. The CDR3 sequence is 13 residues long. This clone came up a few times.

The chain employs TRBV5-1 and TRBJ2-1; no definite D call. Source material: peripheral blood. The sequence came from a woman aged 80 or over with COVID-19, enrolled during active disease. The CDR3 reads CASSLERQNEQFF. For the CDR3, the DNA is TGCGCCAGCAGCTTGGAGAGACAAAATGAGCAGTTCTTC.